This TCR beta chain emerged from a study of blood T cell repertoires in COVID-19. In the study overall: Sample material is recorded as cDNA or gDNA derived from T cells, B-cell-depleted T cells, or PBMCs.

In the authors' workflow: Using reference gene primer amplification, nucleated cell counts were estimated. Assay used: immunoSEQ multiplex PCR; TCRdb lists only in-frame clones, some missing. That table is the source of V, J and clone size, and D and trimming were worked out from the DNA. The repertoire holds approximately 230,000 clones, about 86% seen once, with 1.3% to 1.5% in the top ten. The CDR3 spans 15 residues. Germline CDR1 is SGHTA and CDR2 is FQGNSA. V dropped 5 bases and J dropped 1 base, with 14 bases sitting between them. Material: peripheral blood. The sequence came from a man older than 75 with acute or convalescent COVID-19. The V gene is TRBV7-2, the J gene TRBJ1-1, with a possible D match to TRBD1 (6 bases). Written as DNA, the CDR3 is TGTGCCAGCAGCCCCCCGGGAGGGGGGAACACTGAAGCTTTCTTT. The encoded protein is CASSPPGGGNTEAFF.